The 19 T cell receptor beta chains reported below all come from one sample, sequenced in a study of blood T cells in healthy people across ages. A second roughly 6 to 12 cycle PCR used barcoded and J-beta primers. Each CDR3 protein is one row after TCRdb ran MiXCR on the 5' RACE reads. This table has about 1 million distinct CDR3 sequences, under 45% appearing once. Sequencing used blood. The receptors stem from a woman aged 55-69 years in good health.

This chain links TRBV29-1 with TRBJ1-2; D is unresolved. Germline assignment: CDR1 SQVTM and CDR2 ANQGSEA. The CDR3 has 13 amino acids. Trimming removed 3 bases from V and 5 bases from J, with 13 bases in between. The CDR3 loop reads CSVEPFGPYGYTF. In DNA, the CDR3 is TGCAGCGTTGAGCCGTTCGGGCCATATGGCTACACCTTC. Full variable domain (rest looked up from reference TRBV29-1 and TRBJ1-2): SAVISQKPSRDICQRGTSLTIQCQVDSQVTMMFWYRQQPGQSLTLIATANQGSEATYESGFVIDKFPISRPNLTFSTLTVSNMSPEDSSIYLCSVEPFGPYGYTFGSGTRLTVV.

The rearrangement joins TRBV7-9 to TRBJ1-2; 7 positions agree with TRBD1. V dropped 2 bases and J dropped 4; count of bases not matched to a gene: 7. The CDR3 has 15 residues. From germline, CDR1 is SEHNR and CDR2 FQNEAQ (reference sequence). CDR3 protein: CASSLSGTATYGYTF. CDR3 nucleotide sequence: TGTGCCAGCAGCTTATCCGGGACAGCTACCTATGGCTACACCTTC.

This clonotype was detected only a few times. The chain recombines TRBV2 with TRBJ2-7; the match to TRBD2 covers 14 bases. Per germline, CDR1 SNHLY and CDR2 FYNNEI. The CDR3 sequence is 15 residues long. The trim removed 6 bases at V and 7 bases at J, leaving 8 bases unmatched. The chain's CDR3 is CASRRGLAGGEEQYF. DNA for the CDR3: TGTGCCAGCAGGCGCGGACTAGCGGGAGGTGAGGAGCAGTACTTC. Using reference TRBV2 and TRBJ2-7 for the parts outside the CDR3, the full variable domain is EPEVTQTPSHQVTQMGQEVILRCVPISNHLYFYWYRQILGQKVEFLVSFYNNEISEKSEIFDDQFSVERPDGSNFTLKIRSTKLEDSAMYFCASRRGLAGGEEQYFGPGTRLTVT.

The chain combines TRBV5-4 with TRBJ1-4; 7 bases fit TRBD1. The length of the CDR3 is 13 residues. Germline V gene data show CDR1 as SGHNT and CDR2 as YYREEE (reference sequence). Trimming removed 4 bases from V and 15 bases from J; junction bases left unmatched: 12. This CDR3 reads CASSTRPGTALFF. The CDR3 DNA reads as TGTGCCAGCAGCACACGACCGGGGACAGCATTGTTTTTT.

In its sample, this clonotype was seen a few times. V is TRBV20-1 and J is TRBJ2-5, with TRBD1 as a possible D gene (5 bases). The ends were cut back, 3 bases at V and 2 bases at J, with 10 bases in the middle. This CDR3 region has 13 residues. Germline V lookup: CDR1 DFQATT, CDR2 SNEGSKA (reference sequence). The chain's CDR3 is CSASLTGQETQYF. CDR3 nucleotide sequence: TGCAGTGCTAGTCTTACAGGACAAGAGACCCAGTACTTC.

The sample holds many counts of this clonotype. The genes are TRBV5-1 and TRBJ1-2; 9 nucleotides match TRBD1. V trimming: 5 bases; J trimming: 5 bases; junction bases outside the gene matches: 7. This CDR3 region has 14 residues. Germline assignment: CDR1 SGHRS and CDR2 YFSETQ. CDR3 nucleotides: TGCGCCAGCAGTTTAAATGGACAGGGGTATGGCTACACCTTC. Amino acids: CASSLNGQGYGYTF.

The chain is built from TRBV28 and TRBJ2-3; the match to TRBD2 covers 7 bases. This CDR3 comprises 17 residues. Germline trimming cut 6 bases from V and 3 bases from J; bases unmatched to any gene: 15. Germline-derived CDR1 and CDR2 are MDHEN and SYDVKM. The CDR3 is CASSLGPGGFVTDTQYF. The CDR3 DNA reads TGTGCCAGCAGCTTAGGTCCGGGGGGATTTGTGACAGATACGCAGTATTTT.

The rearrangement links TRBV7-2 to TRBJ2-1; 8 bases line up with TRBD2. Germline CDR1 reads SGHTA; CDR2 reads FQGNSA. The CDR3 is 15 amino acids. V shed 4 bases, J shed 3 bases, and the junction held 5 bases outside the gene matches. The CDR3 coding sequence is TGTGCCAGCAGCTCGGCTAGCGGGTACTACAATGAGCAGTTCTTC. It yields the protein CASSSASGYYNEQFF.

CDR3 DNA sequence: TGTGCCAGCAGTGACCTGACAGGGTATGGCTACACCTTC. This sequence encodes CASSDLTGYGYTF. This chain uses TRBV25-1 with TRBJ1-2, with 7 bases aligning to TRBD1. CDR1 and CDR2 (germline): MGHDK, SYGVNS. This CDR3 comprises 13 residues. After removal of 3 bases from V and 5 bases from J, the junction contained 3 bases not matched to a gene.

This rearrangement joins TRBV18 to TRBJ2-1; perhaps D is TRBD1 or TRBD2 (5 bases each). This CDR3 has 15 amino acids. Germline V gives CDR1 KGHSH, CDR2 LQKENI. V lost 3 bases and J lost 4, with 13 bases in between. The CDR3 is CASSPPGRFYNEQFF. The CDR3 coding sequence is TGTGCCAGCTCACCTCCGGGACGGTTTTACAATGAGCAGTTCTTC.

V usage is TRBV27 and J usage is TRBJ1-2; 7 nucleotides match TRBD1. There are 14 residues in the CDR3. Losses at the gene ends were 6 bases for V and 8 bases for J; bases not matched to a gene: 12. Looked up from germline, CDR1 is MNHEY and CDR2 is SMNVEV (reference sequence). The CDR3 DNA follows: TGTGCCAGCAGGTCCAGGGGGGGTGCAGGGGGCTACACCTTC. This codes for CASRSRGGAGGYTF.

V usage is TRBV7-2 and J usage is TRBJ2-5; D gene unclear. V was cut by 1 base and J by 0 bases, with 15 bases left in between. The CDR3 consists of 17 residues. Germline V gives CDR1 SGHTA, CDR2 FQGNSA. The CDR3 loop reads CASSLVRSESHQETQYF. The CDR3 region has the DNA TGTGCCAGCAGCTTAGTCCGCTCGGAATCCCACCAAGAGACCCAGTACTTC.

V and J are TRBV7-3 and TRBJ2-1; D unresolved. Germline CDR1 reads SGHTA; CDR2 reads FQGTGA. Trimming removed 2 bases from V and 7 bases from J, with 9 bases in between. The CDR3 contains 13 residues. The CDR3 DNA reads TGTGCCAGCAGCTTACCGAGTACGAATGAGCAGTTCTTC. As protein: CASSLPSTNEQFF.

The rearrangement joins TRBV20-1 to TRBJ2-2, with a weak D call TRBD2 (6 bases). Germline V gives CDR1 DFQATT, CDR2 SNEGSKA (reference sequence). V was cut by 6 bases and J by 3 bases, with 8 bases left in between. The CDR3 has 12 residues. CDR3 amino acids: CSAWRDTGELFF. The CDR3 DNA is TGCAGTGCCTGGAGGGACACCGGGGAGCTGTTTTTT.

This clonotype was picked up a small number of times. The chain couples TRBV6-6 to TRBJ2-7; 12 bases line up with TRBD1. With 5 bases clipped from V and 2 bases from J, the junction kept 7 bases outside the gene matches. CDR3 length: 16 residues. The germline CDR1 and CDR2 sequences are MNHNY and SVGAGI (reference sequence). The CDR3 DNA is TGTGCCAGCAGTGTAGTCGGGACAGGGGGCCCCTACGAGCAGTACTTC. Its protein is CASSVVGTGGPYEQYF.

This rearrangement joins TRBV20-1 to TRBJ2-4; D call uncertain. CDR1 is DFQATT, CDR2 SNEGSKA, per germline (reference sequence). V dropped 4 bases and J dropped 4 bases, with 5 bases sitting between them. The CDR3 is 11 residues long. The CDR3 DNA reads TGCAGTGCTAACAGAAAAAACATTCAGTACTTC. This encodes CSANRKNIQYF.

The chain has TRBV10-3 and TRBJ1-2; D possibly corresponds to TRBD1 (5 bases). Trimming shortened V by 7 bases and J by 4 bases, and 10 bases separated the two germline ends. This CDR3 comprises 12 residues. Germline CDR1 reads ENHRY; CDR2 reads SYGVKD. CDR3 protein: CAIKGRFYGYTF. DNA for the CDR3: TGTGCCATCAAGGGACGGTTCTATGGCTACACCTTC.

V and J are TRBV29-1 and TRBJ2-7; 10 bases are a match to TRBD1. Germline-derived CDR1 and CDR2 are SQVTM and ANQGSEA. The CDR3 has 16 residues. J was trimmed by 5 bases and V by 6 bases; bases with no gene match: 16. This CDR3 is CSVTAETGGFRNEQYF. CDR3 DNA: TGCAGCGTGACAGCCGAGACAGGGGGCTTTCGTAACGAGCAGTACTTC.

The gene calls are TRBV11-2 and TRBJ1-2, with TRBD1 identical over 7 bases. Germline V gives CDR1 SGHAT, CDR2 FQNNGV. The length of the CDR3 is 16 residues. After removal of 7 bases from V and 4 bases from J, the junction contained 15 bases not matched to a gene. CDR3: CASTSSRQGRGYGYTF. The CDR3, as DNA: TGTGCCAGCACCTCTAGCCGACAGGGCAGGGGCTATGGCTACACCTTC.